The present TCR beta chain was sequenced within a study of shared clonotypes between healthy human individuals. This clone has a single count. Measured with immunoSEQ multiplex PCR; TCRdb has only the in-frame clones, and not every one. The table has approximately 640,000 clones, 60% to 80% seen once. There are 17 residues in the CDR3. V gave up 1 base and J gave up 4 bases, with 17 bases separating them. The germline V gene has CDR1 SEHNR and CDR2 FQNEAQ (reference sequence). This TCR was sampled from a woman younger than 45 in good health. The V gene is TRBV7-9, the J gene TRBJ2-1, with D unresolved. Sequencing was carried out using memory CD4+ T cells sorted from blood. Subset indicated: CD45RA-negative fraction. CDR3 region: CASSLVGWRRQYNEQFF. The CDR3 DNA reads TGTGCCAGCAGCTTAGTTGGTTGGCGGCGGCAGTACAATGAGCAGTTCTTC.